This T cell receptor (beta chain) was documented in a study of CD8+CD57+ T cells in acquired aplastic anemia (dated by TCRdb to 2016 to 2019). With respect to the entire study: DNA extracted from sorted CD4+ and CD8+ cells had a mean of approximately 3.3 ug, with a range of roughly 0.17 to 27.4 ug. Mean read counts for healthy donor samples were about 10 million for CD4+ cells and roughly 12 million for CD8+ cells.

In the study, sorted CD4+ and CD8+ blood T cells from patients with severe aplastic anemia and from healthy subjects underwent deep sequencing of TCR repertoires. Ficoll-Paque density gradient centrifugation was used to isolate peripheral blood mononuclear cells. CD4+ and CD8+ T cells were sorted by FACS or magnetic beads before DNA extraction. Here is what the overall study found, with its caveats: Between patients and healthy controls, no significant difference in CD8+ Simpson's diversity was found (P=0.060). Around 28 CD8+ CDR3 sequences were found to be shared between patients and controls, but these sequences appeared to be highly expressed in patients and within the immunodominant clones of the patients.

The junction carries 9 bases between V and J, which are trimmed by 3 bases and 4 bases respectively. CDR1 and CDR2 (DFQATT, SNEGSKA) derive from the germline V gene (reference sequence). The CDR3 measures 12 amino acids from cysteine to phenylalanine. Kept here is only the CDR3 DNA, which spans 36 bases and is read in frame from base 1. Profiling of TCR beta VDJ combinations and CDR3 sequences used genomic DNA as the template. TCR repertoire sequencing was run on an Illumina HiSeq 2000. In the authors' own workflow: Repertoires were assessed using TRBV/TRBJ rearrangement plots, CDR3 size and DJ length profiles, and Simpson's diversity index. The immunodominant clone was defined as the most abundant DNA sequence in deep sequencing data. CDR3 amino acid sequences were screened for sharing across subjects and were compared with published repertoires and the VDJdb database. The raw public data were reprocessed by TCRdb itself: fastp quality trimming at Q25, MiXCR clonotype calling, in-frame beta chains only. Each entry merges the rows of one CDR3 protein and shows their most common DNA and genes. TCRdb's processing, not the authors' own work, is the source of the V and J calls. The sample contains approximately 98,000 distinct CDR3 sequences, 40% to 65% of them found a single time. About 32% of the sample is in the top ten clones.

In regard to this clonotype: Its specific antigen is unknown. No much larger clonotype is one base removed from it; base qualities were not supplied.

What was sequenced was sorted CD4+, CD8+, or CD8+CD57+ T cells (not recorded which) from PBMCs. The TCR originated in a human donor in good health, serving as a control. This chain is built from TRBV20-1 and TRBJ1-2, with TRBD1 perhaps the D gene, on 5 matching bases. At the DNA level, the sequence is TGCAGTGCTAGGGGGGGACCCTATGGCTACACCTTC. It translates as CSARGGPYGYTF.